This TCR beta chain was identified in a study of blood T cell repertoires in COVID-19 (dated by TCRdb to 2020 to 2021). Some background on the complete study: Samples from collaborators originated in the United States, Italy and Spain and spanned both the acute and convalescent phases of COVID-19. The material from the prospective study consisted of cDNA or gDNA derived from T cells, B-cell-depleted T cells, or PBMCs. Subjects who had been exposed to COVID-19, were actively infected with it, or had recovered from it provided the deeply sampled blood TCRbeta repertoires that made up the dataset. The repertoires were released in a freely available public database meant as a resource for research on the immune response to SARS-CoV-2. Samples came from the ongoing ImmuneRACE study (first 160 participants) plus 1,254 subjects from 6 global collaborators. A de-identified subject ID, COVID-19 status, age in years and sex were almost always included in the sample metadata. HLA class I and class II types, where available, came from metadata supplied by the sample provider rather than from assay-based typing.

Of note for this clone: Its recognized antigen is unknown. No base quality values were provided; no much bigger clone lies one nucleotide off.

From the germline V gene (reference sequence), CDR1 is SGHNT and CDR2 is YYREEE. The CDR3, from cysteine to phenylalanine, totals 15 residues. Left in the record is the CDR3 DNA by itself, 45 bases read in frame from the first base. V is trimmed back by 4 bases and J by 7 bases, and the junction contains 13 bases that no gene match accounts for. What the authors observed across the whole study: The amount of clinical and demographic metadata varied by source and participant and was provided uncurated.

TCRbeta CDR3 regions were amplified from genomic DNA using the immunoSEQ Assay, a bias-controlled multiplex PCR. On the study's bioinformatics: The number of nucleated cells in each sample was estimated from the amplification of reference gene primers within the assay. To quantify the absolute abundance of each unique TCRbeta CDR3 rearrangement, sequence reads were collapsed and filtered. For each sample, productive Simpson clonality was calculated as the square root of Simpson's diversity index over productive rearrangements. Sourced from immuneACCESS, this table was stored by TCRdb with only in-frame sequences that have V and J called. A share of the clones is absent; for the studies checked, an unresolved V gene accounts for under half, and the remainder has no known explanation. V and J calls plus clone size are reproduced from that table; the DNA served to infer D and trimming. Here the sample has 45,000 to 60,000 clones; 70% to 90% occur a single time. Clones ranked in the top ten supply roughly 12% of the sample.

Collaborating institutions collected whole blood in K2EDTA tubes following their own protocols. For TCRbeta analysis, collaborator samples were shipped as frozen whole blood, as isolated PBMCs, or as DNA extracted from either sample type. The chain is encoded by TRBV5-4 joined to TRBJ1-2; 7 bases in the middle match TRBD1. Material for sequencing was peripheral blood. The origin of this receptor is a human donor in a cohort sampled during active COVID-19. The CDR3 amino acid sequence is: CASSQTQETGSGYTF. The bases read TGTGCCAGCAGCCAAACCCAAGAGACAGGGAGTGGCTACACCTTC.